What follows are 8 T cell receptor beta chains derived from one specimen sequenced in a study of siplizumab effects on memory and regulatory T cells. Here immunoSEQ multiplex PCR was the method, and the copy in TCRdb shows in-frame clones only, minus some. The profile shows more than 85,000 clones, approximately 91% of them singletons. What was sequenced was CD4+ T cells sorted from blood. Receptors were obtained from a human donor in good health. Some clones in this sample may be carry-over from other donors' samples.

The chain is built from TRBV27 and TRBJ2-1; D remains ambiguous. Germline CDR1 MNHEY, CDR2 SMNVEV (reference sequence). V was cut by 2 bases and J by 12 bases, with 8 bases left in between. The CDR3 is made up of 11 amino acids. Here the CDR3 DNA reads TGTGCCAGCAGTTTAGGGTTGAGGCAGTTCTTC. Its translation: CASSLGLRQFF.

The DNA for the CDR3 is TGTGCCAGCAGTTTCGTAGGCTCACGGGAGCAGTACTTC. Residues: CASSFVGSREQYF. J is TRBJ2-7 and V is TRBV27; no firm D call. V lost 3 bases to trimming and J lost 7 bases, with 13 bases between them. The germline V gene encodes CDR1 MNHEY and CDR2 SMNVEV (reference sequence). The CDR3 has 13 amino acids.

The CDR3 protein is CAWSVLETQYF. The CDR3 DNA reads as TGTGCCTGGAGTGTACTAGAGACCCAGTACTTC. This chain joins TRBV30 and TRBJ2-5; the D is unclear. Trimming took off 0 bases at V and 4 bases at J, with 3 bases between the two ends. Germline loops: CDR1 GTSNPN, CDR2 SVGIG (reference sequence). This CDR3 region has 11 residues.

The V call is TRBV9, the J call TRBJ2-1; 15 bases are a match to TRBD2. V was pared by 6 bases and J by 8 bases, with 12 bases of the junction left unmatched. Germline CDR1 SGDLS, CDR2 YYNGEE. This CDR3 comprises 17 residues. This chain's CDR3 is CASNTGLAGGPDHEQFF. DNA for the CDR3: TGTGCCAGCAACACCGGACTAGCGGGAGGGCCGGACCATGAGCAGTTCTTC.

V usage is TRBV9 and J usage is TRBJ2-3, with a tentative D call TRBD2 (6 bases). The CDR3 loop spans 17 amino acids. V dropped 4 bases and J dropped 2 bases, with 20 bases sitting between them. Germline V gene lookup returns CDR1 SGDLS and CDR2 YYNGEE. CDR3 nucleotide sequence: TGTGCCAGCAGCCCCATGGAGGTGGCGGGATCCACAGATACGCAGTATTTT. It is translated as CASSPMEVAGSTDTQYF. The entire variable domain, with the rest obtained from reference TRBV9 and TRBJ2-3, is as follows: DSGVTQTPKHLITATGQRVTLRCSPRSGDLSVYWYQQSLDQGLQFLIQYYNGEERAKGNILERFSAQQFPDLHSELNLSSLELGDSALYFCASSPMEVAGSTDTQYFGPGTRLTVL.

The rearrangement links TRBV7-9 to TRBJ2-7; 8 bases map to TRBD1. The junction had 6 bases not matched to a gene; V was cut back by 6 bases and J by 2 bases. Germline-derived CDR1 and CDR2 are SEHNR and FQNEAQ (reference sequence). The CDR3 consists of 14 residues. The CDR3 DNA sequence: TGTGCCAGCAGTTATAACAGGGGGGCCTACGAGCAGTACTTC. Its protein is CASSYNRGAYEQYF. The full variable domain, its missing parts supplied by reference TRBV7-9 and TRBJ2-7, is DTGVSQNPRHKITKRGQNVTFRCDPISEHNRLYWYRQTLGQGPEFLTYFQNEAQLEKSRLLSDRFSAERPKGSFSTLEIQRTEQGDSAMYLCASSYNRGAYEQYFGPGTRLTVT.

This CDR3 is CASSLGRLTGIGERYEQYF. The CDR3 DNA sequence: TGTGCCAGCAGCTTAGGTCGTCTGACAGGGATAGGAGAACGCTACGAGCAGTACTTC. V usage is TRBV11-2 and J usage is TRBJ2-7; 7 bases are a match to TRBD1. The CDR3 extends over 19 amino acids. J lost 3 bases, V lost 1 base, and 18 bases had no gene match. Germline V CDR1 and CDR2: SGHAT, FQNNGV.

This clone has a handful of counts. The J gene is TRBJ2-7, the V gene TRBV10-3, with D tentatively TRBD2 (7 bases). V was shortened by 9 bases and J by 4 bases, with 13 bases between the two germline ends. The germline CDR1 and CDR2 sequences are ENHRY and SYGVKD. The CDR3 consists of 12 residues. This CDR3 is CAMGEGGYEQYF. In DNA, the CDR3 is TGTGCCATGGGGGAGGGGGGATACGAGCAGTACTTC.